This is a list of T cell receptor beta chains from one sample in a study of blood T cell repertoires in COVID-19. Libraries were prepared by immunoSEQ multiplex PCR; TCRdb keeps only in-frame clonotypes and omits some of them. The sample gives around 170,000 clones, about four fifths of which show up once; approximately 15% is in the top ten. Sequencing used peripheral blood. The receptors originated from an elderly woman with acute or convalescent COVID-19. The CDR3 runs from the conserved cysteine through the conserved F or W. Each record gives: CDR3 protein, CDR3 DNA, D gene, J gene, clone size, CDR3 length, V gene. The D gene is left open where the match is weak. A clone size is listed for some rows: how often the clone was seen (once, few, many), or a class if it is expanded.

cdr3_aa: CAWSVLQGKGGYTF
cdr3_nt: TGTGCCTGGAGTGTACTCCAGGGAAAGGGGGGCTACACCTTC
d_call: -
j_call: TRBJ1-2
clone_size: -
cdr3_length: 14
v_call: TRBV30

cdr3_aa: CASSPTSGGAVEQYF
cdr3_nt: TGTGCCAGCAGCCCTACTAGCGGGGGGGCGGTAGAGCAGTACTTC
d_call: TRBD2
j_call: TRBJ2-7
clone_size: -
cdr3_length: 15
v_call: TRBV5-4

cdr3_aa: CASSLLANTEAFF
cdr3_nt: TGTGCCAGCAGCTTATTAGCTAACACTGAAGCTTTCTTT
d_call: -
j_call: TRBJ1-1
clone_size: -
cdr3_length: 13
v_call: TRBV7-2

cdr3_aa: CASSFRSGLATGELFF
cdr3_nt: TGCGCCAGCAGCTTCAGGTCGGGACTAGCAACCGGGGAGCTGTTTTTT
d_call: TRBD2
j_call: TRBJ2-2
clone_size: -
cdr3_length: 16
v_call: TRBV5-1

cdr3_aa: CASSLTDYNSPLHF
cdr3_nt: TGTGCCAGCAGCTTAACAGACTATAATTCACCCCTCCACTTT
d_call: -
j_call: TRBJ1-6
clone_size: once
cdr3_length: 14
v_call: TRBV7-9

cdr3_aa: CASSAGTGNGYTF
cdr3_nt: TGTGCCAGCAGTGCCGGGACAGGGAATGGCTACACCTTC
d_call: TRBD1
j_call: TRBJ1-2
clone_size: once
cdr3_length: 13
v_call: TRBV7-9

cdr3_aa: CATSDTGTGLDNEQFF
cdr3_nt: TGTGCCACCAGTGACACCGGGACAGGGTTGGACAATGAGCAGTTCTTC
d_call: TRBD1
j_call: TRBJ2-1
clone_size: -
cdr3_length: 16
v_call: TRBV24-1

cdr3_aa: CASSLIGTGSGAFF
cdr3_nt: TGTGCCAGCAGCTTAATCGGGACAGGGTCTGGAGCTTTCTTT
d_call: TRBD1
j_call: TRBJ1-1
clone_size: once
cdr3_length: 14
v_call: TRBV5-4

cdr3_aa: CASSSSGGLGQETQYF
cdr3_nt: TGCGCCAGCAGTTCCAGCGGGGGCCTAGGCCAAGAGACCCAGTACTTC
d_call: TRBD2
j_call: TRBJ2-5
clone_size: once
cdr3_length: 16
v_call: TRBV5-1

cdr3_aa: CSVTGLHEAFF
cdr3_nt: TGCAGCGTTACGGGACTCCATGAAGCTTTCTTT
d_call: -
j_call: TRBJ1-1
clone_size: -
cdr3_length: 11
v_call: TRBV29-1

cdr3_aa: CASSRRGSNQPQHF
cdr3_nt: TGTGCCAGCAGTCGACGCGGGAGCAATCAGCCCCAGCATTTT
d_call: -
j_call: TRBJ1-5
clone_size: -
cdr3_length: 14
v_call: TRBV6-5